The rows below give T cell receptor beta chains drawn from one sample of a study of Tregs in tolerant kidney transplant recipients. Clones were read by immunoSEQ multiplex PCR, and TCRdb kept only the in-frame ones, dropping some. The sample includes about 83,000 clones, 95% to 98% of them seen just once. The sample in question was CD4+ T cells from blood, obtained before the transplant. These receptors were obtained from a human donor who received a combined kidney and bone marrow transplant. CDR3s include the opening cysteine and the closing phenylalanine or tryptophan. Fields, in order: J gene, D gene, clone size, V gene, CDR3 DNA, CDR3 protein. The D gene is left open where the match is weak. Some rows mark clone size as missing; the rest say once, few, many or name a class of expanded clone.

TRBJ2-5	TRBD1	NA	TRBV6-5	TGTGCCAGCAAGAGGACAGGGGTGGAGACCCAGTACTTC	CASKRTGVETQYF
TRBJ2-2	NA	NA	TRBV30	TGTGCCTGGAGTGTACCCGAGAAACGCCACACCGGGGAGCTGTTTTTT	CAWSVPEKRHTGELFF
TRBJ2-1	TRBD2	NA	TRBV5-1	TGCGCCAGCAGCTTGGGAGCGGGAGCAGGGAATGAGCAGTTCTTC	CASSLGAGAGNEQFF
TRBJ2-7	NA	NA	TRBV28	TGTGCCAGCAGTCCCCCAGCGATAGCTCCTGGCGAGCAGTACTTC	CASSPPAIAPGEQYF
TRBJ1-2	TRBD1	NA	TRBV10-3	TGTGCCATCAGCGGGACAGGGGATAACTATGGCTACACCTTC	CAISGTGDNYGYTF
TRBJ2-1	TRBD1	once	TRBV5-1	TGCGCCAGCAGCCCGGGACAGGGCAGTTTCTATGAGCAGTTCTTC	CASSPGQGSFYEQFF
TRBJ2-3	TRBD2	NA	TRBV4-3	TGCGCCAGCAGCCAAGAATTAGCGGGAGGAAGCACAGATACGCAGTATTTT	CASSQELAGGSTDTQYF
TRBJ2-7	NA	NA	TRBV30	TGTGCCTGGAGCTACGGGACTGAAACATACGAGCAGTACTTC	CAWSYGTETYEQYF
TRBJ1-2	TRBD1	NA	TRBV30	TGTGCCTGGAGTGTACGGTGGCAGGGGGCTGACTATGGCTACACCTTC	CAWSVRWQGADYGYTF
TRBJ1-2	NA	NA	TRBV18	TGTGCCAGCTCACTAAACCGGGGTGGTAACTATGGCTACACCTTC	CASSLNRGGNYGYTF
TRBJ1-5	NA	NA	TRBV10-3	TGTGCCACCCAACTTACCCACAATCAGCCCCAGCATTTT	CATQLTHNQPQHF
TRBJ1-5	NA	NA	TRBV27	TGTGCCAGCAGTTTTAGCCCCTATAGCAATCAGCCCCAGCATTTT	CASSFSPYSNQPQHF
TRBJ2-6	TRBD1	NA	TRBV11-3	TGTGCCAGCAGCTCGGGACAGGGGCCGCCTGGGGCCAACGTCCTGACTTTC	CASSSGQGPPGANVLTF
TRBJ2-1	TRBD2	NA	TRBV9	TGTGCCAGCAGCCCTTACCGACTAGCTCTGTACAATGAGCAGTTCTTC	CASSPYRLALYNEQFF
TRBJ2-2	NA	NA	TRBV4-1	TGCGCCAGCAGCCAACTGACACCTCCCGGGGAGCTGTTTTTT	CASSQLTPPGELFF
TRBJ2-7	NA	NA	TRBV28	TGTGCCAGCAGATTCGGGGGCTCCTACGAGCAGTACTTC	CASRFGGSYEQYF
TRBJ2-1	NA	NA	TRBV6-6	TGTGCCAGCAGTTACTCGACCGGGGAGCAGTTCTTC	CASSYSTGEQFF
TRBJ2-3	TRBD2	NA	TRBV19	TGTGCCAGTAGTATAGGGACTAGAGGTACGCAGTATTTT	CASSIGTRGTQYF
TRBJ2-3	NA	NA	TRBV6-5	TGTGCAACCAGGGGGGGCCCGGGGGGGACGCAGTATTTT	CATRGGPGGTQYF
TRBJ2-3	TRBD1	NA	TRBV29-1	TGCAGCGTTGATGCAGGGGGTGGCACAGATACGCAGTATTTT	CSVDAGGGTDTQYF
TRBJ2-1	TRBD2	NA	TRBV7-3	TGTGCCAGCAGCTTAATTAGCGGGACCTACAATGAGCAGTTCTTC	CASSLISGTYNEQFF
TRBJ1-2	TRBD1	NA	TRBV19	TGTGCCAGTGGTATAAGCCGGGACAGGGGATACTATGGCTACACCTTC	CASGISRDRGYYGYTF
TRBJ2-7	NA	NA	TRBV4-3	TGCGCCAGCAGCCAAGATTTCGGGAGTGGCTACGAGCAGTACTTC	CASSQDFGSGYEQYF
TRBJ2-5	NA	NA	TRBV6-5	TGTGCCAGCAGTTACTCTGGAGAGGGTACCCAAGAGACCCAGTACTTC	CASSYSGEGTQETQYF
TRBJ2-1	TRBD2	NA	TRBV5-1	TGCGCCAGCAGCTTGGCCTGGCGGGGGAGCTCCTACAATGAGCAGTTCTTC	CASSLAWRGSSYNEQFF
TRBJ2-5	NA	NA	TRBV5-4	TGTGCCAGCAGCTTGGCCACAGGGTTCGGCGAGACCCAGTACTTC	CASSLATGFGETQYF
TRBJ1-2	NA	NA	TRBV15	TGTGCCACCAGCAGAGATCGGGGAGCCAGGGGCGGCTACACCTTC	CATSRDRGARGGYTF
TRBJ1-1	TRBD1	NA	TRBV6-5	TGTGCCAGCAGTTCGCATGGGACAGGTAAAGCTTTCTTT	CASSSHGTGKAFF
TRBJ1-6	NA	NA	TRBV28	TGTGCCAGCAGTGAAGTTGGGTTCGCCGGGAATTCACCCCTCCACTTT	CASSEVGFAGNSPLHF
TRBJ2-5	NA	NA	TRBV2	TGTGCCAGCACTAGGCAGACCCAGTACTTC	CASTRQTQYF
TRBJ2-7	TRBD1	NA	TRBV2	TGTGCCAGCAGTGACCCAGCAGGGGGCTACGAGCAGTACTTC	CASSDPAGGYEQYF
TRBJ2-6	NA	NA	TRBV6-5	TGTGCCAGCAGTTACCTATCAGGGGTAGGGGCCAACGTCCTGACTTTC	CASSYLSGVGANVLTF
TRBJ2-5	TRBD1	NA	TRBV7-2	TGTGCCAGCAGCCGTCTCGGGACAGAGCTGGGGACCCAGTACTTC	CASSRLGTELGTQYF
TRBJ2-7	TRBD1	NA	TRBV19	TGTGCCAGTAGTCTCCGGGACAGGGACTACGAGCAGTACTTC	CASSLRDRDYEQYF
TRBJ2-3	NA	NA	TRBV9	TGTGCCAGCAGCGTACTCACTAGCACAGATACGCAGTATTTT	CASSVLTSTDTQYF
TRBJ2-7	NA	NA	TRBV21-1	TGTGCCAGCAGCAAAAGCCCCGAGCCCCGGACAGGGAAGACTTACGAGCAGTACTTC	CASSKSPEPRTGKTYEQYF
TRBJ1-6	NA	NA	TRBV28	TGTGCCAGCAGTCCGTCGTCGGGCTCCTATAATTCACCCCTCCACTTT	CASSPSSGSYNSPLHF
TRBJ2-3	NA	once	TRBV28	TGTGCCAGCAGTTTATCCACAGGAAGCACAGATACGCAGTATTTT	CASSLSTGSTDTQYF
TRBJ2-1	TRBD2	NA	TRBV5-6	TGTGCCAGCAGCTCGGGACTAGCCTACAATGAGCAGTTCTTC	CASSSGLAYNEQFF
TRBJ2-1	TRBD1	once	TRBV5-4	TGTGCCAGCAGCTTGAGGGACAGGGAGGTCAATAAGCAGTTCTTC	CASSLRDREVNKQFF
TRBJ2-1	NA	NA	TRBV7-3	TGTGCCAGCAGCCCCCACGGGACTCTGAACAATGAGCAGTTCTTC	CASSPHGTLNNEQFF
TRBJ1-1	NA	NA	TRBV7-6	TGTGCCAGCAGCCTCGGTCGGGGGAACACTGAAGCTTTCTTT	CASSLGRGNTEAFF
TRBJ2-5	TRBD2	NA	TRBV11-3	TGTGCCAGCAGCTTACGGCCGACTAGCGGGGGTCGAGAGACCCAGTACTTC	CASSLRPTSGGRETQYF
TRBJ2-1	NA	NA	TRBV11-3	TGTGCCAGCAGCTTAGAGGGGGCGTCGTACAATGAGCAGTTCTTC	CASSLEGASYNEQFF
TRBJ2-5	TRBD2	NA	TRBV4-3	TGCGCCAGCAGCCAAAGCGGGGGGGCGGGGACCCAGTACTTC	CASSQSGGAGTQYF
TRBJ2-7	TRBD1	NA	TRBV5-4	TGTGCCAGCAGCTACGGACAGGCATCCTCCTACGAGCAGTACTTC	CASSYGQASSYEQYF
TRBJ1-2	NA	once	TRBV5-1	TGCGCCAGCAGCTCCAAGACAGGACCATTTCTCTATGGCTACACCTTC	CASSSKTGPFLYGYTF
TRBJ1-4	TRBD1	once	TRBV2	TGTGCCAGCAGTGAATCGAGGGCAGGGGGCGAAAGCGGTCGGGGTGGACGGACCGAAAAACTGTTTTTT	CASSESRAGGESGRGGRTEKLFF
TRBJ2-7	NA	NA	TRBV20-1	TGCAGTGCCAGGGAATCCTACGAGCAGTACTTC	CSARESYEQYF
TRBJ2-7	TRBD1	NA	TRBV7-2	TGTGCCAGCAGCTTAGGACAGGGAAGTCGGATGTGGCAGTACTTC	CASSLGQGSRMWQYF
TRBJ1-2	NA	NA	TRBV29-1	TGCAGCGTTGAACAGGGTCGTGGCTACACCTTC	CSVEQGRGYTF
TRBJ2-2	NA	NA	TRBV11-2	TGTGCCAGCACCCGAAACCCGGGAAACGGGGCCGGGGAGCTGTTTTTT	CASTRNPGNGAGELFF
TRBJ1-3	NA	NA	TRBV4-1	TGCGCCAGCAGCCCAATGGGACGGGGAGCCTCCGGGGGCACCATATATTTT	CASSPMGRGASGGTIYF
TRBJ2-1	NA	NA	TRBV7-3	TGTGCCAGCAGCTTCGGGGGAGTAGGCAATGAGCAGTTCTTC	CASSFGGVGNEQFF
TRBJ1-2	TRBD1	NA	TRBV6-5	TGTGCCAGCAGTAGAGGGGGCAACTATGGCTACACCTTC	CASSRGGNYGYTF
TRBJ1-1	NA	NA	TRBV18	TGTGCCAGCTCACCACCTAGTCAGGTTCTGAACACTGAAGCTTTCTTT	CASSPPSQVLNTEAFF
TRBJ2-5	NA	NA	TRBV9	TGTGCCAGCAGCGTTGGTCGACAGCAAGAGACCCAGTACTTC	CASSVGRQQETQYF
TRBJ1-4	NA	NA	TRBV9	TGTGCCAGCAGCTCCCACCGGACAGCGGAAAAACTGTTTTTT	CASSSHRTAEKLFF